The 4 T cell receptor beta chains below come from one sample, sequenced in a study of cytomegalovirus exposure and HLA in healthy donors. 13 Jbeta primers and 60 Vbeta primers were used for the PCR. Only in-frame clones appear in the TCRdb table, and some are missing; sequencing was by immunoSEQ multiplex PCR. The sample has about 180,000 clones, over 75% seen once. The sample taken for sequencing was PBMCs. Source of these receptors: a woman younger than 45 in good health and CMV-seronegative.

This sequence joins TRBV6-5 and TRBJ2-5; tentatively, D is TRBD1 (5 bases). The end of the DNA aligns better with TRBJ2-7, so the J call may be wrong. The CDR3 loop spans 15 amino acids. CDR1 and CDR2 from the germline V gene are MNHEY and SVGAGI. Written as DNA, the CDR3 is TGTGCCAGCAGTTACAGTCACAGGCAAACCTACGAGCAGTACTTC. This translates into CASSYSHRQTYEQYF.

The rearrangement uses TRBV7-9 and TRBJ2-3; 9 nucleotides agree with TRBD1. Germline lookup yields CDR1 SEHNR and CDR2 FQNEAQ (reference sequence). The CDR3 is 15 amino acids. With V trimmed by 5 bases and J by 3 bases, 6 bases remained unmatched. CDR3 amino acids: CASSGGDRETDTQYF. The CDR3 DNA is TGTGCCAGCAGCGGAGGGGACAGGGAGACAGATACGCAGTATTTT.

The chain's CDR3 is CASSSEGQRANYGYTF. The DNA of the CDR3 is TGCGCCAGCAGCTCGGAGGGACAGAGAGCTAACTATGGCTACACCTTC. This chain connects TRBV5-1 to TRBJ1-2; TRBD1 matches at 7 bases. Unmatched junction bases numbered 8, after V lost 3 bases and J lost 0 bases. The CDR3 sequence is 16 residues long. Germline CDR1 reads SGHRS; CDR2 reads YFSETQ.

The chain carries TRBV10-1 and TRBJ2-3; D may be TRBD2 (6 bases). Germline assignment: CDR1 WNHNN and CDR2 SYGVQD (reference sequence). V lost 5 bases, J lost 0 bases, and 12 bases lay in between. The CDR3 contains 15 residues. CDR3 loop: CASSYGGSSTDTQYF. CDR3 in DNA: TGCGCCAGCAGTTACGGGGGTTCTAGCACAGATACGCAGTATTTT.